This T cell receptor beta chain was profiled in a study of PD-L1 blockade in urothelial cancer. The wider study: In 2014 therapy began: atezolizumab 1,200 mg intravenously every 3 weeks. Each blood sample yielded a median of 141,255 T cells.

Spiked synthetic TCR analogs estimated absolute template abundance per PCR. The table came from immunoSEQ multiplex PCR; TCRdb's copy has only in-frame clones and leaves some out. The sample yields fewer than 55,000 clones, roughly four fifths seen once. Between 1 and 8 samples, pretreatment and on-treatment, were given by each patient. The CDR3 totals 15 residues. The germline V gene has CDR1 SGDLS and CDR2 YYNGEE. Trimming pared 2 bases from V and 6 bases from J, leaving 14 bases between. This TCR was recovered from a man aged 65 to 85 with urothelial cancer. The gene calls are TRBV9 and TRBJ2-2, with D tentatively TRBD1 (5 bases). Sequencing used PBMCs, obtained around atezolizumab (anti-PD-L1) treatment. CDR3 in DNA: TGTGCCAGCAGCGTTGGTGGGGCTGGGGCCGGGGAGCTGTTTTTT. Translating gives CASSVGGAGAGELFF.